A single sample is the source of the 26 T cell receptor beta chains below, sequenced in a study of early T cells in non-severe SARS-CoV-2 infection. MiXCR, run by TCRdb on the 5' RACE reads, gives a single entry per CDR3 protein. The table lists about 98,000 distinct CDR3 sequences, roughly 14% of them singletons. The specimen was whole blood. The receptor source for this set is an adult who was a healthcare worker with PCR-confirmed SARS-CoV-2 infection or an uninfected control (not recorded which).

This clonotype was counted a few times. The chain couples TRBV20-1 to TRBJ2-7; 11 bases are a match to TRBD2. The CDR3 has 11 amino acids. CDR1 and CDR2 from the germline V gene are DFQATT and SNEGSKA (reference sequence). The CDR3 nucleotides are TGCGGGGGACTAGCGGTTTGGGAGCAGTACTTC. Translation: CGGLAVWEQYF.

CDR3 DNA sequence: TGTGCCAGCAGCTTGGGGGCGGAGAGGGATGAGGCTTTCTTT. Protein product: CASSLGAERDEAFF. The rearrangement links TRBV5-6 to TRBJ1-1; D is unresolved. V lost 0 bases to trimming and J lost 11 bases, with 17 bases between them. The CDR3 spans 14 residues. CDR1 SGHDT and CDR2 YYEEEE come from the germline V gene.

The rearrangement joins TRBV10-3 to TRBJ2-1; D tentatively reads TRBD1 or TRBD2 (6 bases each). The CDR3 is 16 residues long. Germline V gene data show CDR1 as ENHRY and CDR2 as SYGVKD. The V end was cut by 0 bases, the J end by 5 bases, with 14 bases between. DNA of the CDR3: TGTGCCATCAGTGAGTCTAAATACAGGGAGGACAATGAGCAGTTCTTC. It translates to CAISESKYREDNEQFF.

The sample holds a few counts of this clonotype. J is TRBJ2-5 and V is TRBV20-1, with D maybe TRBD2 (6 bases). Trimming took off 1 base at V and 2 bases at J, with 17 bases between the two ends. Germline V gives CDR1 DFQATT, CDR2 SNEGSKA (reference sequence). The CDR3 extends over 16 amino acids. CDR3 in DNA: TGCAGTGCTAGAGTTGGAGGTGGAGGGGCGCAAGAGACCCAGTACTTC. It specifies CSARVGGGGAQETQYF.

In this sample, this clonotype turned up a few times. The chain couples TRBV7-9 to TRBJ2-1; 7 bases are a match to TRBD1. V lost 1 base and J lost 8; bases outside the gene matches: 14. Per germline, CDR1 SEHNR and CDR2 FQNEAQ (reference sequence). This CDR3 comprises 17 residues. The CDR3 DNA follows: TGTGCCAGCAGCTTAGGATGGAGACCCAGGGGGAACGATGAGCAGTTCTTC. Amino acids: CASSLGWRPRGNDEQFF.

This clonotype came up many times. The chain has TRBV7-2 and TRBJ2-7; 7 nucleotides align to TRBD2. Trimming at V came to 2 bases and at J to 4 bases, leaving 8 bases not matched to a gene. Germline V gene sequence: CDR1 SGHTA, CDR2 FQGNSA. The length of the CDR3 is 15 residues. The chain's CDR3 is CASSLYTGGSYEQYF. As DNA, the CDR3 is TGTGCCAGCAGCTTATATACGGGGGGAAGTTACGAGCAGTACTTC.

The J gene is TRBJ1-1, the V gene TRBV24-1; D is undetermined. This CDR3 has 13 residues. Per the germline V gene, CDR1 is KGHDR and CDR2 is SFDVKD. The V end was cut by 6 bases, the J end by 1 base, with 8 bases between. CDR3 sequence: CATSRGGNTEAFF. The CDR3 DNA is TGTGCCACCAGTCGGGGAGGGAACACTGAAGCTTTCTTT.

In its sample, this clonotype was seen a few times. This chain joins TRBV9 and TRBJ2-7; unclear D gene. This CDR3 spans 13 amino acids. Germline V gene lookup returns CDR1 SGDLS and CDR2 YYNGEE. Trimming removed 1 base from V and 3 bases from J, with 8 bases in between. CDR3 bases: TGTGCCAGCAGCGTATCGGCAGACTACGAGCAGTACTTC. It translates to CASSVSADYEQYF.

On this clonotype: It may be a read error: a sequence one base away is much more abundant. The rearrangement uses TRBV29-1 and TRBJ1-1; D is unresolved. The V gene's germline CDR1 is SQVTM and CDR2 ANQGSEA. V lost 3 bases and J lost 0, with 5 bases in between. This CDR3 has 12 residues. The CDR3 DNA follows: TGCAGCGTTGAGAATTTGAACACTGAAGCTTTCTTT. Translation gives CSVENLNTEAFF.

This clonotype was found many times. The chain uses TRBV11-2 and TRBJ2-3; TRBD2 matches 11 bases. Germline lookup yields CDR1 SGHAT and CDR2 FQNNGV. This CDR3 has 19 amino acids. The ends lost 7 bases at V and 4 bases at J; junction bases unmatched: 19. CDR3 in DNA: TGTGCCAGCACCCGGGAATTACTAGCGGGAGTTTCCATGGCAGATACGCAGTATTTT. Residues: CASTRELLAGVSMADTQYF.

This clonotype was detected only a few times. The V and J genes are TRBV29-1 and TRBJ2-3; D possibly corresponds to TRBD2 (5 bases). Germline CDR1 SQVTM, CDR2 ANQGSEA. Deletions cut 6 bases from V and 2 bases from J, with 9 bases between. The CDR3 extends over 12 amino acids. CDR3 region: CSVADYTDTQYF. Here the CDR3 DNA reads TGCAGCGTGGCAGACTACACAGATACGCAGTATTTT.

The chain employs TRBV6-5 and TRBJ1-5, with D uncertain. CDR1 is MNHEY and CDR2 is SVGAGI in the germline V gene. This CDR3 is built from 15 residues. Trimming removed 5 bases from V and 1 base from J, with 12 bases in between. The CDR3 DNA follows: TGTGCCAGCAGTCCATTGGACGGAAGCAATCAGCCCCAGCATTTT. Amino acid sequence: CASSPLDGSNQPQHF.

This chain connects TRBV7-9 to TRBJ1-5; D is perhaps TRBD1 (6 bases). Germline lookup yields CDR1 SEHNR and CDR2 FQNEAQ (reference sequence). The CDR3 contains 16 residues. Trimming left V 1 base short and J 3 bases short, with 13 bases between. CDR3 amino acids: CASSLGGGGPNQPQHF. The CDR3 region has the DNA TGTGCCAGCAGCTTAGGCGGAGGGGGGCCCAATCAGCCCCAGCATTTT.

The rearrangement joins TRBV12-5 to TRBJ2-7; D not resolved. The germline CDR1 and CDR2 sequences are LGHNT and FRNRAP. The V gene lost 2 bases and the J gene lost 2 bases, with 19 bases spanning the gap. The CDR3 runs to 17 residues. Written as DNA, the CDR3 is TGTGCTAGTGGTTTGTTCCTGGGCGGTCAATTCCCCTACGAGCAGTACTTC. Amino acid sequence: CASGLFLGGQFPYEQYF.

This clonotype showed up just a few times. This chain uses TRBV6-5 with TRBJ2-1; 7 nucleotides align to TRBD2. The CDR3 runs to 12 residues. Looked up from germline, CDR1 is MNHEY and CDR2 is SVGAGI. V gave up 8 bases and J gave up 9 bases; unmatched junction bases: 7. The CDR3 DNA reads TGTGCCAGCGGCGGGAGAAGTGTTGAGCAGTTCTTC. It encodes CASGGRSVEQFF.

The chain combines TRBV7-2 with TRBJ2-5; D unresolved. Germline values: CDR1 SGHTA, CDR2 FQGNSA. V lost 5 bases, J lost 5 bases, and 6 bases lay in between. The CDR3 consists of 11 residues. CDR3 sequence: CASSTRETQYF. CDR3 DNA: TGTGCCAGCAGCACCCGGGAGACCCAGTACTTC. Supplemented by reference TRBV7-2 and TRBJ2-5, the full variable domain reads GAGVSQSPSNKVTEKGKDVELRCDPISGHTALYWYRQSLGQGLEFLIYFQGNSAPDKSGLPSDRFSAERTGGSVSTLTIQRTQQEDSAVYLCASSTRETQYFGPGTRLLVL.

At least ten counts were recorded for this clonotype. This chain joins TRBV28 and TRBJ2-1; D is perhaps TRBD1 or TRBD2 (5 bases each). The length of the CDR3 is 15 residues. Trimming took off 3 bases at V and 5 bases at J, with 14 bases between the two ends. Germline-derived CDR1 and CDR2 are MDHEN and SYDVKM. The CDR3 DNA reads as TGTGCCAGCAGTTTCGTGGGGACCGGTCACAATGAGCAGTTCTTC. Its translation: CASSFVGTGHNEQFF.

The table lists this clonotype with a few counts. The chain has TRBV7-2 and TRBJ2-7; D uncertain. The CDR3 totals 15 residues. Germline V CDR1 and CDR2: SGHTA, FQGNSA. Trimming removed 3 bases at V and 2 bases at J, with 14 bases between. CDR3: CASSFSSEPTYEQYF. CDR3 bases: TGTGCCAGCAGCTTTTCGTCCGAGCCCACCTACGAGCAGTACTTC.

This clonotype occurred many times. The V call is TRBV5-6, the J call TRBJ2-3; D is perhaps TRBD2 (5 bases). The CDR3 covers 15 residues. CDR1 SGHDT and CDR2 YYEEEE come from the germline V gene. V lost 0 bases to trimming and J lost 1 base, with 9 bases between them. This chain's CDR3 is CASSLALAGTDTQYF. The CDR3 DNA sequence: TGTGCCAGCAGCTTGGCGCTAGCTGGCACAGATACGCAGTATTTT.

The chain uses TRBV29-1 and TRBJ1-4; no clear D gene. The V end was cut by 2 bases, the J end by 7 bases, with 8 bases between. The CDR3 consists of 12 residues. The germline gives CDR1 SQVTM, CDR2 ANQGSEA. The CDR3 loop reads CSVETMGEKLFF. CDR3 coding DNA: TGCAGCGTTGAAACCATGGGTGAAAAACTGTTTTTT.

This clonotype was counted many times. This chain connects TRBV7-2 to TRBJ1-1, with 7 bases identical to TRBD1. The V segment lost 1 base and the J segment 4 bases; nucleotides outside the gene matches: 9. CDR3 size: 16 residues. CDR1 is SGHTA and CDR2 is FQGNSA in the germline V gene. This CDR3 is CASSLGPKDRATEAFF. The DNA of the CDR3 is TGTGCCAGCAGCTTAGGACCCAAAGACAGGGCCACTGAAGCTTTCTTT.

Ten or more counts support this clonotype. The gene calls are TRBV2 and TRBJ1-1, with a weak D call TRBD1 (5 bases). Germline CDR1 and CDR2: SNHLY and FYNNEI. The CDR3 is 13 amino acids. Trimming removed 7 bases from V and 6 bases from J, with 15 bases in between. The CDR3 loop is CASIAGGYSEAFF. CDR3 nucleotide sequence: TGTGCCAGCATCGCGGGGGGGTACTCTGAAGCTTTCTTT.

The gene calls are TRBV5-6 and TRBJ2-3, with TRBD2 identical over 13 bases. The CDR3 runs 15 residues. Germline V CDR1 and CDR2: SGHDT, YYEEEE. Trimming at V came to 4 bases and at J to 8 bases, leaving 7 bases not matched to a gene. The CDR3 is CASSTGLAGAGTQYF. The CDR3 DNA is TGTGCCAGCAGCACCGGACTAGCGGGAGCGGGTACGCAGTATTTT.

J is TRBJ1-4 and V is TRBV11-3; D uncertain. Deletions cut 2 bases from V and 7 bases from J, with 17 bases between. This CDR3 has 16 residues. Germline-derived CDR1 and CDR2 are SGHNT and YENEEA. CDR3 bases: TGTGCCAGCAGCTTATGGTCGACATTTGATACTGAAAAACTGTTTTTT. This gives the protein CASSLWSTFDTEKLFF.

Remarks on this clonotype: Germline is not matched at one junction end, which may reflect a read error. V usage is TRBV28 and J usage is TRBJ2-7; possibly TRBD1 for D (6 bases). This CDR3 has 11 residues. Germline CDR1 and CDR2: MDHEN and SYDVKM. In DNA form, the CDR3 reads TGTGCCAGCAGTCTCAGACAGGAGCGGTACTTC. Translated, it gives CASSLRQERYF.

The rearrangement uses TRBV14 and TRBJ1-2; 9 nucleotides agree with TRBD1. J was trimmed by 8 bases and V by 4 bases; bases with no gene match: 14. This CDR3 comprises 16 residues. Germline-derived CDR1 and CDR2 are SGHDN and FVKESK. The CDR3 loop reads CASSRSTGGRWTGYTF. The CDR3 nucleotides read TGTGCCAGCAGCCGTTCTACAGGGGGCAGATGGACCGGCTACACCTTC.